Below, 15 T cell receptor beta chains from the same sample are listed, as sequenced in a study of blood T cell repertoires in COVID-19. Here immunoSEQ multiplex PCR was the method, and the copy in TCRdb shows in-frame clones only, minus some. Among 300,000 or so clones, about 88% were seen once, and the ten largest hold 2.6%. What was sequenced was PBMCs or T cells enriched from blood (not recorded which). Receptors originate from a man in his 60s who had recovered from COVID-19.

The CDR3 loop is CASSLAGTQETQYF. The CDR3 DNA is TGTGCCAGCAGCTTGGCAGGGACTCAAGAGACCCAGTACTTC. The chain has TRBV7-3 and TRBJ2-5; the D gene is possibly TRBD2 (6 bases). CDR1 and CDR2 from the germline V gene are SGHTA and FQGTGA. CDR3 size: 14 residues. The V end lost 3 bases, the J end lost 2 bases, and 10 bases lay between the germline ends.

The chain couples TRBV6-5 to TRBJ2-7, with 12 positions matching TRBD2. CDR3 size: 14 residues. Germline CDR1 reads MNHEY; CDR2 reads SVGAGI. V was clipped by 6 bases and J by 2 bases; unmatched bases: 2. Written as DNA, the CDR3 is TGTGCCAGCAGAAGGACTAGCGGGACCTACGAGCAGTACTTC. Its protein is CASRRTSGTYEQYF.

The chain links TRBV3-1 (or the pseudogene TRBV3-2) to TRBJ1-2; D not resolved. This CDR3 region has 14 residues. Per the germline V gene, CDR1 is LGHDT and CDR2 is YNNKEL (reference sequence). V lost 1 base and J lost 6, with 12 bases in between. CDR3 nucleotides: TGTGCCAGCAGCCAAGGGGGAGAGAGCGATGGCTACACCTTC. As protein: CASSQGGESDGYTF.

The chain combines TRBV6-2 or TRBV6-3 with TRBJ2-1; 9 nucleotides align to TRBD1. Trimming at V came to 6 bases and at J to 8 bases, leaving 11 bases not matched to a gene. The germline CDR1 and CDR2 sequences are MNHEY and SVGEGT. The CDR3 extends over 15 amino acids. As DNA, the CDR3 is TGTGCCAGCAGCCCCCTGGGACAGGGAGGTGATGAGCAGTTCTTC. Its protein is CASSPLGQGGDEQFF.

This sequence joins TRBV3-1 (or the pseudogene TRBV3-2) and TRBJ2-4; maybe TRBD2 (6 bases). Trimming stripped 1 base from V and 6 bases from J, with 10 bases between. Looked up from germline, CDR1 is LGHDT and CDR2 is YNNKEL (reference sequence). This CDR3 spans 14 amino acids. Here the CDR3 DNA reads TGTGCCAGCAGCCAAGGGGGTAGCGGAAACATTCAGTACTTC. Its translation: CASSQGGSGNIQYF.

This clone was seen a handful of times. The chain links TRBV19 to TRBJ1-2; TRBD1 matches at 9 bases. The J segment lost 2 bases and the V segment lost 5 bases, leaving 18 bases of the junction unmatched. This CDR3 spans 19 amino acids. Germline CDR1 reads LNHDA; CDR2 reads SQIVND (reference sequence). The CDR3 nucleotides read TGTGCCAGTAGTGTACTCCCCCGGGACAGGGCCCTCCCGAACTATGGCTACACCTTC. As protein: CASSVLPRDRALPNYGYTF.

This chain links TRBV7-8 with TRBJ2-1; no firm D call. CDR1 SGHVS and CDR2 FQNEAQ come from the germline V gene. Trimming pared 3 bases from V and 2 bases from J, leaving 11 bases between. The CDR3 covers 15 residues. CDR3 region: CASSLGLQAYNEQFF. The CDR3 region has the DNA TGTGCCAGCAGCTTGGGCCTCCAGGCCTACAATGAGCAGTTCTTC.

The chain couples TRBV28 to TRBJ1-1; 7 nucleotides line up with TRBD1. V was pared by 0 bases and J by 1 base, with 2 bases of the junction left unmatched. The CDR3 length is 15 residues. CDR1 and CDR2 (germline): MDHEN, SYDVKM. CDR3 in amino acids: CASSLWTGRNTEAFF. The CDR3 DNA is TGTGCCAGCAGTTTATGGACAGGGAGGAACACTGAAGCTTTCTTT.

The V call is TRBV3-1 (or the pseudogene TRBV3-2), the J call TRBJ2-1, with 12 bases identical to TRBD2. Germline V CDR1 and CDR2: LGHDT, YNNKEL (reference sequence). Trimming cost V 0 bases and J 0 bases; bases outside gene matches: 9. CDR3 size: 20 residues. CDR3 amino acids: CASSQDSLAGGPSSYNEQFF. The CDR3 region has the DNA TGTGCCAGCAGCCAAGATTCGCTAGCGGGGGGGCCGAGCTCCTACAATGAGCAGTTCTTC.

The chain recombines TRBV28 with TRBJ1-1; 8 nucleotides line up with TRBD1. The CDR3 spans 15 residues. V dropped 6 bases and J dropped 4; count of bases not matched to a gene: 10. Looked up from germline, CDR1 is MDHEN and CDR2 is SYDVKM. CDR3 region: CASRPKDRVLTEAFF. DNA of the CDR3: TGTGCCAGCAGGCCCAAGGACAGGGTGCTCACTGAAGCTTTCTTT.

The chain couples TRBV29-1 to TRBJ1-2, with 8 bases fitting TRBD1. V trimming: 2 bases; J trimming: 7 bases; junction bases outside the gene matches: 6. This CDR3 comprises 13 residues. Germline V gene data show CDR1 as SQVTM and CDR2 as ANQGSEA. CDR3 residues: CSVEWDRRGGYTF. The CDR3 DNA reads TGCAGCGTTGAATGGGACAGGCGAGGTGGCTACACCTTC.

This clone was found once. V is TRBV4-2 and J is TRBJ2-3, with a tentative D call TRBD2 (5 bases). The germline CDR1 and CDR2 sequences are LGHNA and YNFKEQ. The CDR3 spans 16 residues. V lost 1 base and J lost 4, with 15 bases in between. The CDR3 reads CASSQGGLSKADTQYF. For the CDR3, the DNA is TGTGCCAGCAGCCAAGGAGGGTTATCTAAAGCAGATACGCAGTATTTT.

This clone appeared once. The chain joins TRBV7-2 to TRBJ1-5, with D uncertain. CDR3 length: 15 amino acids. V was shortened by 1 base and J by 7 bases, with 14 bases between the two germline ends. Germline values: CDR1 SGHTA, CDR2 FQGNSA. The CDR3 coding sequence is TGTGCCAGCAGCTTAGGGTCGGCGGGGAGCCAGCCCCAGCATTTT. It is translated as CASSLGSAGSQPQHF.

The J gene is TRBJ1-6, the V gene TRBV7-8; 9 nucleotides align to TRBD1. CDR1 SGHVS and CDR2 FQNEAQ come from the germline V gene. Trimming at V came to 0 bases and at J to 7 bases, leaving 7 bases not matched to a gene. The length of the CDR3 is 17 residues. CDR3 amino acids: CASSLARVDRGNSPLHF. In nucleotides, the CDR3 is TGTGCCAGCAGCTTAGCGCGAGTGGACAGGGGCAATTCACCCCTCCACTTT.

The chain joins TRBV7-9 to TRBJ2-2; weak D call: TRBD2 (6 bases). CDR3 length: 15 amino acids. V was clipped by 8 bases and J by 7 bases, with 20 bases between them. CDR1 SEHNR and CDR2 FQNEAQ come from the germline V gene (reference sequence). As DNA, the CDR3 is TGTGCCAGCCGGACCTTCGCGGGAAGGAACGGGGAGCTGTTTTTT. It translates to CASRTFAGRNGELFF.